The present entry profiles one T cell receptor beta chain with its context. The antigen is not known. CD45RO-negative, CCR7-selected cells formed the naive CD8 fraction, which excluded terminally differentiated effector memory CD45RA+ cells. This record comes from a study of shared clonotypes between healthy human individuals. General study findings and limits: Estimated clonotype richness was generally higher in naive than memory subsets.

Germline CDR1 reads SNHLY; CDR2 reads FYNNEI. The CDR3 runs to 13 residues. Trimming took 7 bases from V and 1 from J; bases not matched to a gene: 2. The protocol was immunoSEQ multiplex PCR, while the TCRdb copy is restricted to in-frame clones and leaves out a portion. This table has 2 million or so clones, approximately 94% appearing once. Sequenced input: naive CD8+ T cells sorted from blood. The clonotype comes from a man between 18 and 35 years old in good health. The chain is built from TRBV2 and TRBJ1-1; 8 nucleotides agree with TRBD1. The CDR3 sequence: CASMGTGNTEAFF. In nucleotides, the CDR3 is TGTGCCAGCATGGGGACAGGGAACACTGAAGCTTTCTTT.